The 26 T cell receptor beta chains listed next were all sequenced from one sample in a study of CD8+CD57+ T cells in acquired aplastic anemia. Genomic DNA templated the TCR beta VDJ and CDR3 profiling. Each CDR3 protein is one row after TCRdb ran MiXCR on the reads. This table holds roughly 150,000 distinct CDR3 sequences, 45% to 55% found once. For sequencing, patients were chosen who had shown expansion of CD8+CD57+ cells by flow cytometry. Sequencing was carried out using sorted CD4+, CD8+, or CD8+CD57+ T cells (not recorded which) from PBMCs. These receptors were collected from a human donor with aplastic anemia.

This clonotype has at least ten counts. CDR3 amino acids: CASTLLDGYEQYF. CDR3 coding DNA: TGTGCCAGCACCTTGCTGGACGGGTACGAGCAGTACTTC. The V call is TRBV28, the J call TRBJ2-7, with D uncertain. V was clipped by 7 bases and J by 4 bases, with 14 bases between them. This CDR3 spans 13 amino acids. The germline V gene encodes CDR1 MDHEN and CDR2 SYDVKM.

This clonotype was detected a few times. The chain recombines TRBV4-3 with TRBJ1-1; no firm D call. The ends were cut back, 4 bases at V and 1 base at J, with 7 bases in the middle. Germline CDR1 LGHNA, CDR2 YSLEER. The CDR3 extends over 13 amino acids. The CDR3 DNA sequence: TGCGCCAGCAGCCCACATGGGAACACTGAAGCTTTCTTT. Its translation is CASSPHGNTEAFF.

This clonotype was picked up one time. This chain links TRBV19 with TRBJ2-1; weak D call: TRBD2 (7 bases). CDR3 length equals 14 residues. Trimming cost V 3 bases and J 6 bases, with 12 bases left between them. Looked up from germline, CDR1 is LNHDA and CDR2 is SQIVND (reference sequence). The CDR3 here is CASSIGGPSNEQFF. CDR3 nucleotides: TGTGCCAGTAGTATCGGGGGGCCGAGCAATGAGCAGTTCTTC.

This clonotype occurred many times. The chain employs TRBV7-2 and TRBJ2-3; D is tentatively TRBD1 or TRBD2 (6 bases each). This CDR3 spans 15 amino acids. The V and J ends lost 0 bases and 3 bases respectively, with 10 bases between them. Germline V gene lookup returns CDR1 SGHTA and CDR2 FQGNSA. CDR3 nucleotide sequence: TGTGCCAGCAGCTTAGCGGGGGGCGCGACAGATACGCAGTATTTT. It specifies CASSLAGGATDTQYF.

This chain links TRBV29-1 with TRBJ2-7, with D perhaps given as TRBD1 or TRBD2 (6 bases each). This CDR3 has 13 residues. Germline V gene data show CDR1 as SQVTM and CDR2 as ANQGSEA. V gave up 3 bases and J gave up 5 bases, with 14 bases separating them. The CDR3 loop reads CSVERGGQNEQYF. CDR3 DNA sequence: TGCAGCGTTGAGAGAGGGGGGCAGAACGAGCAGTACTTC.

To note about this clonotype: One end of the junction varies from germline; a read error may be responsible. The chain combines TRBV11-1 with TRBJ2-7; D not resolved. The V gene's germline CDR1 is SGHAT and CDR2 FQDESV (reference sequence). CDR3 length: 15 residues. The CDR3 here is CASSSNSDSTYEQYF. The CDR3 DNA reads as TGTGCCAGCAGCTCGAATTCTGATTCTACCTACGAACAGTACTTC.

This chain uses TRBV6-5 with TRBJ1-2; D might be TRBD1 (5 bases). The CDR3 contains 14 residues. Trimming shortened V by 2 bases and J by 2 bases, and 9 bases separated the two germline ends. Germline V CDR1 and CDR2: MNHEY, SVGAGI. The CDR3 DNA sequence: TGTGCCAGCAGTTACGGGGCGGTGAACTATGGCTACACCTTC. Translating gives CASSYGAVNYGYTF.

This clonotype was detected only a few times. The rearrangement uses TRBV28 and TRBJ2-7; 7 bases match TRBD2. The CDR3 consists of 13 residues. V shed 7 bases, J shed 6 bases, and the junction held 9 bases outside the gene matches. Germline CDR1 is MDHEN and CDR2 is SYDVKM. This CDR3 reads CASKEGGPSEQYF. The CDR3 region has the DNA TGTGCCAGCAAGGAGGGAGGGCCCAGCGAGCAGTACTTC.

This clonotype occurred once. The rearrangement links TRBV10-3 to TRBJ2-5; 10 bases line up with TRBD1. V lost 0 bases to trimming and J lost 5 bases; unmatched junction nucleotides: 3. This CDR3 region has 15 residues. CDR1 ENHRY and CDR2 SYGVKD come from the germline V gene. The CDR3 loop is CAISESGQGLETQYF. CDR3 sequence (DNA): TGTGCCATCAGTGAGTCGGGACAGGGGTTGGAGACCCAGTACTTC.

This clonotype was seen many times. The V gene is TRBV7-9, the J gene TRBJ1-1, with D uncertain. This CDR3 has 13 residues. Germline CDR1 and CDR2: SEHNR and FQNEAQ (reference sequence). V was shortened by 5 bases and J by 7 bases, with 14 bases between the two germline ends. Here the CDR3 DNA reads TGTGCCAGCAGCCCCTCTGCAGGAAATGAAGCTTTCTTT. Translated, it gives CASSPSAGNEAFF.

This clonotype was recorded only once. Likely a read error: the CDR3 ends without its conserved phenylalanine or tryptophan. The V gene is TRBV20-1, the J gene TRBJ2-5; D is unresolved. V was cut by 6 bases and J by 2 bases, with 13 bases left in between. CDR3 length: 13 residues. Germline V gene data show CDR1 as DFQATT and CDR2 as SNEGSKA (reference sequence). Written as DNA, the CDR3 is TGCAGTGCAGAGAGACCCCCGCAAGAGACCCAGTACCTC. It codes for CSAERPPQETQYL.

This clonotype has ten or more counts. This rearrangement joins TRBV9 to TRBJ2-7, with 11 bases lining up with TRBD2. CDR3 size: 15 residues. Looked up from germline, CDR1 is SGDLS and CDR2 is YYNGEE. The trim removed 3 bases at V and 3 bases at J, leaving 5 bases unmatched. The CDR3 loop reads CASSGSTSGSYEQYF. The CDR3, as DNA: TGTGCCAGCAGCGGATCTACTAGCGGGAGCTACGAGCAGTACTTC.

This clonotype was seen only a few times. V is TRBV29-1 and J is TRBJ1-5; unclear D gene. The V end lost 4 bases, the J end lost 3 bases, and 10 bases lay between the germline ends. The V gene's germline CDR1 is SQVTM and CDR2 ANQGSEA. This CDR3 contains 13 residues. The CDR3 loop is CSVVFNLNQPQHF. The CDR3 coding sequence is TGCAGCGTTGTTTTTAATCTCAATCAGCCCCAGCATTTT. Full variable domain (missing parts from reference TRBV29-1 and TRBJ1-5): SAVISQKPSRDICQRGTSLTIQCQVDSQVTMMFWYRQQPGQSLTLIATANQGSEATYESGFVIDKFPISRPNLTFSTLTVSNMSPEDSSIYLCSVVFNLNQPQHFGDGTRLSIL.

The rearrangement links TRBV24-1 to TRBJ1-5; D ambiguous. V was shortened by 6 bases and J by 0 bases, with 14 bases between the two germline ends. The length of the CDR3 is 16 residues. Per the germline V gene, CDR1 is KGHDR and CDR2 is SFDVKD. CDR3 nucleotide sequence: TGTGCCACCAGTCACTCGGACGGAGATAGCAATCAGCCCCAGCATTTT. Translating gives CATSHSDGDSNQPQHF.

V and J are TRBV20-1 and TRBJ2-3, with TRBD2 matching over 12 bases. This CDR3 region has 19 residues. Per the germline V gene, CDR1 is DFQATT and CDR2 is SNEGSKA (reference sequence). Losses at the gene ends were 0 bases for V and 0 bases for J; bases not matched to a gene: 10. The CDR3 sequence: CSARDRRTSGIPSTDTQYF. CDR3 DNA sequence: TGCAGTGCTAGAGATCGAAGGACTAGCGGGATTCCTAGCACAGATACGCAGTATTTT.

This clonotype appeared many times. One junction end does not reproduce the germline sequence, and a read error may be involved. V gene TRBV27 combines with J gene TRBJ2-7; 10 nucleotides agree with TRBD1. The CDR3 is made up of 15 amino acids. Germline lookup yields CDR1 MNHEY and CDR2 SMNVEV (reference sequence). CDR3 sequence reads: CASSLSGTGVYEQYF. The CDR3 DNA follows: TGTGCCAGCAGTCTATCCGGGACAGGGGTCTACGAGCAGTACTTC.

Here the CDR3 DNA reads TGCAGCGTTCCAGGCGACTCCTACAATGAGCAGTTCTTC. Translating it yields CSVPGDSYNEQFF. The genes are TRBV29-1 and TRBJ2-1, with D unresolved. The CDR3 sequence is 13 residues long. The germline V gene has CDR1 SQVTM and CDR2 ANQGSEA. V dropped 5 bases and J dropped 0 bases, with 8 bases sitting between them.

This clonotype was detected many times. This chain uses TRBV7-6 with TRBJ1-5; possible D gene TRBD1, 5 bases. V was cut by 2 bases and J by 7 bases, with 12 bases left in between. Germline CDR1 SGHVS, CDR2 FNYEAQ. CDR3 length: 14 residues. The CDR3 loop is CASSLNRGDQPQHF. In DNA form, the CDR3 reads TGTGCCAGCAGCTTAAATAGAGGGGACCAGCCCCAGCATTTT.

The CDR3 reads CASSPNSERAKETQYF. Here the CDR3 DNA reads TGTGCCAGCAGCCCTAATAGCGAGAGGGCCAAAGAGACCCAGTACTTC. J is TRBJ2-5 and V is TRBV12-3 or TRBV12-4; D possibly corresponds to TRBD2 (5 bases). V dropped 6 bases and J dropped 3 bases, with 20 bases sitting between them. This CDR3 region has 16 residues.

The chain carries TRBV7-6 and TRBJ1-5, with a weak D call TRBD1 (5 bases). V lost 4 bases and J 5 bases, leaving 9 bases between the germline ends. Per the germline V gene, CDR1 is SGHVS and CDR2 is FNYEAQ. The CDR3 is 13 amino acids. CDR3 region: CASSSDSDQPQHF. The CDR3 nucleotides read TGTGCCAGCAGCTCAGACAGCGATCAGCCCCAGCATTTT.

This clonotype was counted ten times or more. The chain carries TRBV20-1 and TRBJ2-1; D may be TRBD2 (6 bases). The CDR3 runs 14 residues. Germline lookup yields CDR1 DFQATT and CDR2 SNEGSKA (reference sequence). Trimming shortened V by 0 bases and J by 9 bases, and 15 bases separated the two germline ends. CDR3 nucleotide sequence: TGCAGTGCTAGAGATCGAGGGCGGGGCGGTGAGCAGTTCTTC. It is translated as CSARDRGRGGEQFF.

J is TRBJ2-7 and V is TRBV29-1, with a weak D call TRBD2 (7 bases). The germline CDR1 and CDR2 sequences are SQVTM and ANQGSEA. V lost 0 bases and J 7 bases, leaving 13 bases between the germline ends. The CDR3 extends over 13 amino acids. The chain's CDR3 is CSVEEEGGREQYF. Written as DNA, the CDR3 is TGCAGCGTTGAAGAGGAGGGGGGGAGAGAGCAGTACTTC.

This clonotype has only one observation. This sequence joins TRBV5-6 and TRBJ1-5, with a tentative D call TRBD1 (6 bases). The CDR3 runs to 13 residues. Germline CDR1 is SGHDT and CDR2 is YYEEEE. The germline V and J ends were trimmed by 3 bases and 7 bases, with 11 bases remaining between them. The CDR3 DNA sequence: TGTGCCAGCAGCTCTGGACAGTACCAGCCCCAGCATTTT. Residues: CASSSGQYQPQHF.

The chain couples TRBV20-1 to TRBJ1-2; D is undetermined. Deletions cut 6 bases from V and 2 bases from J, with 10 bases between. CDR1 is DFQATT, CDR2 SNEGSKA, per germline (reference sequence). The CDR3 runs to 12 residues. The CDR3 loop is CSAYQLNYGYTF. The CDR3 DNA is TGCAGTGCCTACCAGTTAAACTATGGCTACACCTTC.

As to this clonotype: One base away lies a much larger clone, so this may be a sequencing read error. The V gene is TRBV6-1, the J gene TRBJ2-1; D uncertain. The germline V gene has CDR1 MNHNS and CDR2 SASEGT. The CDR3 runs to 14 residues. V lost 7 bases to trimming and J lost 6 bases, with 16 bases between them. The CDR3 protein is CASTRTAMFNEQFF. The DNA of the CDR3 is TGTGCCAGCACACGGACGGCGATGTTCAATGAGCAGTTCTTC.

CDR3 in amino acids: CASSWTGESPLHF. CDR3 nucleotides: TGTGCCAGCAGCTGGACAGGGGAGTCACCCCTCCACTTT. The chain employs TRBV5-5 and TRBJ1-6; TRBD1 matches 9 bases. The CDR3 is 13 residues long. The ends lost 3 bases at V and 10 bases at J; junction bases unmatched: 2. Looked up from germline, CDR1 is SGHKS and CDR2 is YYEKEE (reference sequence).